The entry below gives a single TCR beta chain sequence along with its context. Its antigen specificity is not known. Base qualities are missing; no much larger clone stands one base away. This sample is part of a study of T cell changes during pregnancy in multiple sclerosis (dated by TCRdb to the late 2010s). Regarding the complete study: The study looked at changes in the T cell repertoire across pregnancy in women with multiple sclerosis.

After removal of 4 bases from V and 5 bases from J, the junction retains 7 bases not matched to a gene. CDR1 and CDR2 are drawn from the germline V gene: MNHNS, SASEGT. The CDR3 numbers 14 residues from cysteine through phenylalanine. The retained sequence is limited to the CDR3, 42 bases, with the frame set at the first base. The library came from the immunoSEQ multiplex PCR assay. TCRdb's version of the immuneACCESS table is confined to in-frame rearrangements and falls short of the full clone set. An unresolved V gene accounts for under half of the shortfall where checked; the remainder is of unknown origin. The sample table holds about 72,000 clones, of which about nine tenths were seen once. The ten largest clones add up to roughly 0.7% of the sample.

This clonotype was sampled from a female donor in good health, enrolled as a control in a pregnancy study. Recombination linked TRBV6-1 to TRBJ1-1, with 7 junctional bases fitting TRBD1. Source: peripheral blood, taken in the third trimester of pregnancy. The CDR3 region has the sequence CASSAERGHTEAFF. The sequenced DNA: TGTGCCAGCAGTGCGGAAAGGGGGCATACTGAAGCTTTCTTT.